These 12 T cell receptor beta chains share one sample of origin, sequenced in a study of cytomegalovirus exposure and HLA in healthy donors. The PCR used 60 Vbeta and 13 Jbeta primers. The repertoire was sequenced with immunoSEQ multiplex PCR; TCRdb's copy has only in-frame clones and lacks some. The top ten clones hold about 2.9% of a sample with approximately 92,000 clones, just under 70% of them seen once. Sample: PBMCs. Source of these receptors: a man over 45 in good health and CMV-seronegative.

This clone was seen just once. This chain joins TRBV30 and TRBJ1-1, with D possibly TRBD1 on 6 matching bases. The CDR3 runs to 14 residues. V was cut by 6 bases and J by 5 bases, with 19 bases left in between. The germline gives CDR1 GTSNPN, CDR2 SVGIG (reference sequence). CDR3 bases: TGTGCCTGCACAAGGTGGGGGCGCAGGACTGAAGCTTTCTTT. This codes for CACTRWGRRTEAFF.

This sequence joins TRBV10-3 and TRBJ2-2; 11 positions match TRBD2. Germline lookup yields CDR1 ENHRY and CDR2 SYGVKD. V shed 6 bases, J shed 2 bases, and the junction held 11 bases outside the gene matches. CDR3 length equals 18 residues. CDR3 in amino acids: CAIRPGLAESYNTGELFF. CDR3 in DNA: TGTGCCATCAGACCGGGACTAGCGGAATCTTATAACACCGGGGAGCTGTTTTTT.

This clone was counted a few times. This rearrangement joins TRBV28 to TRBJ2-5, with TRBD2 as a possible D gene (6 bases). Trimming left V 7 bases short and J 7 bases short, with 19 bases between. This CDR3 has 14 residues. Germline loops: CDR1 MDHEN, CDR2 SYDVKM. The CDR3 loop reads CASKLAGQDVTQYF. The CDR3 DNA follows: TGTGCCAGCAAATTGGCGGGGCAGGATGTGACCCAGTACTTC.

The V call is TRBV7-8, the J call TRBJ1-4; D is ambiguous. The CDR3 contains 12 residues. Germline V gene data show CDR1 as SGHVS and CDR2 as FQNEAQ. The germline V and J ends were trimmed by 8 bases and 3 bases, with 7 bases remaining between them. The CDR3 nucleotides are TGTGCCAGCTCCAGGCCTAATGAAAAACTGTTTTTT. Its protein is CASSRPNEKLFF.

V gene TRBV9 combines with J gene TRBJ2-2; D is undetermined. V shed 4 bases and J shed 2 bases, with 15 bases lying between them. The CDR3 covers 16 residues. Germline V CDR1 and CDR2: SGDLS, YYNGEE. The CDR3 protein is CASSSRGDPNTGELFF. CDR3 sequence (DNA): TGTGCCAGCAGCTCCCGAGGCGACCCAAACACCGGGGAGCTGTTTTTT.

V gene TRBV27 combines with J gene TRBJ1-2, with 7 positions matching TRBD1. The CDR3 totals 14 residues. The ends lost 4 bases at V and 7 bases at J; junction bases unmatched: 9. Germline CDR1 and CDR2: MNHEY and SMNVEV (reference sequence). The CDR3, as DNA: TGTGCCAGCAGTTCCTTGACAGGGAAACGTGGCTACACCTTC. Translation gives CASSSLTGKRGYTF.

This rearrangement joins TRBV2 to TRBJ1-1, with a tentative D call TRBD1 (6 bases). Trimming took 2 bases from V and 7 from J, leaving 11 bases between them. The CDR3 covers 13 residues. Germline assignment: CDR1 SNHLY and CDR2 FYNNEI. As DNA, the CDR3 is TGTGCCAGCAGTGAACTGGGGGCCCTTGAAGCTTTCTTT. Its translation is CASSELGALEAFF.

This sequence joins TRBV30 and TRBJ2-5; 9 bases are a match to TRBD2. Germline loops: CDR1 GTSNPN, CDR2 SVGIG (reference sequence). This CDR3 is 17 amino acids long. The V segment lost 0 bases and the J segment 1 base; nucleotides outside the gene matches: 9. CDR3 residues: CAWSVRSSGRPQETQYF. CDR3 bases: TGTGCCTGGAGTGTACGTTCCAGCGGGAGGCCCCAAGAGACCCAGTACTTC.

The CDR3 DNA sequence: TGTGCCAGCGAAGGTGGCAGAGGAAGCAATCAGCCCCAGCATTTT. Residues: CASEGGRGSNQPQHF. This chain uses TRBV2 with TRBJ1-5; D not certain. Germline lookup yields CDR1 SNHLY and CDR2 FYNNEI. Trimming removed 8 bases at V and 1 base at J, with 15 bases between. The CDR3 contains 15 residues.

The chain has TRBV27 and TRBJ2-3; D perhaps matches TRBD2 (6 bases). Germline values: CDR1 MNHEY, CDR2 SMNVEV (reference sequence). This CDR3 is built from 12 residues. Trimming removed 4 bases at V and 8 bases at J, with 10 bases between. This chain's CDR3 is CASSYLGGTQYF. The CDR3 DNA follows: TGTGCCAGCAGTTACCTCGGGGGTACGCAGTATTTT.

The chain couples TRBV18 to TRBJ2-5, with TRBD1 identical over 9 bases. V shed 3 bases and J 2 bases; nucleotides not matched to a gene: 4. CDR3 length equals 15 residues. Per the germline V gene, CDR1 is KGHSH and CDR2 is LQKENI. The CDR3 bases are TGTGCCAGCTCACCCCCGGGACAGGGACAAGAGACCCAGTACTTC. This translates into CASSPPGQGQETQYF.

This clone was seen more than once but under ten times. The chain uses TRBV2 and TRBJ1-2, with 10 bases that match TRBD1. V shed 6 bases and J 8 bases; nucleotides not matched to a gene: 12. Germline CDR1 reads SNHLY; CDR2 reads FYNNEI. The CDR3 totals 15 residues. In DNA, the CDR3 is TGTGCCAGCAGAGCCGGGACAGGGGAAGGGCTGGGCTACACCTTC. Translated, it gives CASRAGTGEGLGYTF.